This T cell receptor (beta chain) was sequenced in a study of shared T cell receptors in the human thymus. The assay was immunoSEQ multiplex PCR, and TCRdb's table has in-frame clones only and misses some. Of about 660,000 clones listed, roughly 88% are singletons. This CDR3 has 20 residues. Germline values: CDR1 MNHEY, CDR2 SMNVEV (reference sequence). V lost 6 bases to trimming and J lost 2 bases; unmatched junction nucleotides: 23. The sample was also linked to a second study, of human thymus T cells. That work adds: The study used thymus tissue resected during corrective heart surgery. Within thymic and blood repertoires, V and J gene usage appeared to be biased. Related research reported highly overlapping thymic repertoires among unrelated individuals.

The sequence was obtained from a boy in the first two years of life with a congenital heart defect. Sequenced input: thymocytes. The chain links TRBV27 to TRBJ2-5, with 8 bases aligning to TRBD1. The CDR3, as DNA: TGTGCCAGCAGCTTCACCACCAATCTCGGGCGGGACAGGTATCAAGAGACCCAGTACTTC. Its translation: CASSFTTNLGRDRYQETQYF.